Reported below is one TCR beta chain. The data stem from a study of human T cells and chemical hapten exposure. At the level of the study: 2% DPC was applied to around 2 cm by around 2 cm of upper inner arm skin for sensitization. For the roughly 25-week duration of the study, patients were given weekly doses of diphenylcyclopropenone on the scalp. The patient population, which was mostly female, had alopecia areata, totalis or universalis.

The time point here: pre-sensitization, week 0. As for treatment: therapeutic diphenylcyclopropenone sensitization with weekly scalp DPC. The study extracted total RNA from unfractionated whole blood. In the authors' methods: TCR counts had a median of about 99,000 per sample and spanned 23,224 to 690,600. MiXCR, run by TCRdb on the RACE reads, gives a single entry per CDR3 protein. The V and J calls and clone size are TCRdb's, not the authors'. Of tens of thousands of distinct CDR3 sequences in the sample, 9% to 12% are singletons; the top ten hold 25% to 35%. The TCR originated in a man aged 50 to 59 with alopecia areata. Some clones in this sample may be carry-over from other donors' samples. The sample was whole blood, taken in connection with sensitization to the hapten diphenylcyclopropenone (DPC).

The CDR3 here is CASSLQEEQYF. In DNA form, the CDR3 reads TGTGCCAGCAGCTTACAGGAAGAGCAGTACTTC. This rearrangement joins TRBV7-9 to TRBJ2-7; D unclear. This CDR3 has 11 amino acids. Germline loops: CDR1 SEHNR, CDR2 FQNEAQ (reference sequence). Trimming left V 2 bases short and J 7 bases short, with 6 bases between. Complete variable domain (other parts from reference TRBV7-9 and TRBJ2-7): DTGVSQNPRHKITKRGQNVTFRCDPISEHNRLYWYRQTLGQGPEFLTYFQNEAQLEKSRLLSDRFSAERPKGSFSTLEIQRTEQGDSAMYLCASSLQEEQYFGPGTRLTVT.